This is a list of T cell receptor beta chains from one sample in a study of human T cells and chemical hapten exposure. TCRdb re-analysed the RACE reads in MiXCR, keeping a single row per CDR3 protein. The sample records more than 80,000 distinct CDR3 sequences, about 8% being singletons. Sample: whole blood, taken in connection with sensitization to the hapten diphenylcyclopropenone (DPC). The receptor source for this set is a woman in her thirties with alopecia areata. Some clones in this sample may be carry-over from other donors' samples. Both conserved end residues are part of each CDR3. The D gene is left open where the match is weak. Clone size is stated in some rows and not others, as once, few, many or a class when expanded.

>TRBV20-1|TRBJ2-7|TRBD1|NA
TGCAGTGCCAAGTGGCACAGGGGAGACGAGCAGTACTTC
CSAKWHRGDEQYF
>TRBV7-9|TRBJ1-6|NA|many
TGTGCCAGCAGCTGGGGGGGACCCCTCCACTTT
CASSWGGPLHF
>TRBV27|TRBJ2-3|TRBD1|many
TGTGCCAGCAGACAGGGGTATTTCACAGATACGCAGTATTTT
CASRQGYFTDTQYF
>TRBV4-1|TRBJ2-7|TRBD1|NA
TGCGCCAGCAGCTCCATTACCGGGACAGGGAGCTACGAGCAGTACTTC
CASSSITGTGSYEQYF
>TRBV6-1|TRBJ1-1|NA|few
TGTGCCAGCAGTGGAATGTACACTGAAGCTTTCTTT
CASSGMYTEAFF
>TRBV3-1|TRBJ1-1|NA|few
TGTGCCAGCAGACCGACAGTGAACACTGAAGCTTTCTTT
CASRPTVNTEAFF
>TRBV5-8|TRBJ1-5|NA|few
TGTGCCAGCAGCTTGGAAATAGGGACAATAAGCAATCAGCCCCAGCATTTT
CASSLEIGTISNQPQHF
>TRBV7-2|TRBJ2-1|TRBD2|few
TGTGCCAGCAGCGGACTAGCGGGGGGGCCAAATGAGCAGTTCTTC
CASSGLAGGPNEQFF
>TRBV5-1|TRBJ1-5|NA|few
TGCGCCAGCAGCTGGGGCGCGGCGGATAGCAATCAGCCCCAGCATTTT
CASSWGAADSNQPQHF
>TRBV5-1|TRBJ2-5|TRBD2|few
TGCGCCAGCAGCGTCCCTAGCGGGGGGGACGGCGAGACCCAGTACTTC
CASSVPSGGDGETQYF
>TRBV5-6|TRBJ1-1|TRBD1|few
TGTGCCAGCAGCGTAAACAGGGGAGCGACTGAAGCTTTCTTT
CASSVNRGATEAFF
>TRBV5-1|TRBJ1-3|TRBD1|NA
TGCGCCAGCAGCTCTCAGGGGGACTCTGGAAACACCATATATTTT
CASSSQGDSGNTIYF
>TRBV29-1|TRBJ2-3|TRBD1|few
TGCAGCGTTGATCAACAGGGGGACACAGATACGCAGTATTTT
CSVDQQGDTDTQYF
>TRBV6-1|TRBJ1-5|NA|few
TGTGCCAGCAGACTATGGGGTTATAGCAATCAGCCCCAGCATTTT
CASRLWGYSNQPQHF
>TRBV3-1|TRBJ2-3|NA|many
TGTGCCAGCAGCCAAGGGGCGGGGGATACGCAGTATTTT
CASSQGAGDTQYF
>TRBV27|TRBJ2-1|TRBD2|many
TGTGCCAGCAGTTCCCCAGGACTAGCAGGAACCCCTGAGCAGTTCTTC
CASSSPGLAGTPEQFF
>TRBV12-3/TRBV12-4|TRBJ2-7|NA|many
TGTGCCAGCAGCACAGGAGTCACCTCCTACGAGCAGTACTTC
CASSTGVTSYEQYF
>TRBV7-9|TRBJ1-1|NA|few
TGTGCCAGCAGCTTAGGGCAGGGCTCTGAAGCTTTCTTT
CASSLGQGSEAFF
>TRBV5-1|TRBJ2-3|TRBD1|many
TGCGCCAGCAAAGGGGACAGGGTCGTCGAAGATACGCAGTATTTT
CASKGDRVVEDTQYF
>TRBV29-1|TRBJ2-7|TRBD1|many
TGCAGCGTTGAGGGACAGGTCTCCTACGAGCAGTACTTC
CSVEGQVSYEQYF
>TRBV12-3/TRBV12-4|TRBJ2-3|TRBD1|NA
TGTGCCAGCACGGGACAGAGCACAGATACGCAGTATTTT
CASTGQSTDTQYF
>TRBV20-1|TRBJ2-5|TRBD2|NA
TGCAGTGCTAGACTTACCGGGACTAGCGGGGGTCTGACTCAAGAGACCCAGTACTTC
CSARLTGTSGGLTQETQYF
>TRBV5-1|TRBJ1-6|NA|NA
TGCGCCAGCAGGACAGAGATTAATGCACCCCTCCACTTT
CASRTEINAPLHF
>TRBV13|TRBJ2-3|TRBD2|many
TGTGCCAGCAGCCCCCGGTCTGGCGGGGGGGCCGGGACAGATACGCAGTATTTT
CASSPRSGGGAGTDTQYF
>TRBV3-1|TRBJ2-1|NA|few
TGTGCCAGCAGCCAGGGCGGGGCCCGCAATGAGCAGTTCTTC
CASSQGGARNEQFF
>TRBV30|TRBJ1-1|NA|NA
TGTGCCTGGAGTCCCACTGATGAAGCTTTCTTT
CAWSPTDEAFF
>TRBV7-6|TRBJ1-3|NA|many
TGTGCCAGCAGCTTAGTGGTAGGAACGGCCTCTGGAAACACCATATATTTT
CASSLVVGTASGNTIYF
>TRBV20-1|TRBJ2-3|TRBD2|many
TGCAGTGCTAGGTCTAGCGGGGTTACAGATACGCAGTATTTT
CSARSSGVTDTQYF
>TRBV30|TRBJ2-5|TRBD2|medium-sized
TGTGCCGTTGGGACTAGCTCGTACCAAGAGACCCAGTACTTC
CAVGTSSYQETQYF
>TRBV20-1|TRBJ1-5|NA|many
TGCAGTGCCAGCCGCGGGGTTTTCAATCAGCCCCAGCATTTT
CSASRGVFNQPQHF
>TRBV28|TRBJ1-2|NA|NA
TGTGCCAGCAGTTTATGTGACGGTCAGTATGGCTACACCTTC
CASSLCDGQYGYTF
>TRBV7-9|TRBJ2-1|NA|many
TGTGCCAGCAGCTTATTGGGTTGGGACGATGAGCAGTTCTTC
CASSLLGWDDEQFF
>TRBV6-1|TRBJ1-2|NA|NA
TGTGCCAGCAGTGACGGGGCACTAAACTATGGCTACACCTTC
CASSDGALNYGYTF
>TRBV2|TRBJ1-5|NA|few
TGTGCCACACGTTCGGGCCTCAGGGATCAGCCCCAGCATTTT
CATRSGLRDQPQHF